What follows are 11 T cell receptor beta chains derived from one specimen sequenced in a study of T cell repertoires in cytomegalovirus infection. TCRdb re-called the reads with MiXCR, one entry per CDR3 protein. Here the sample spans roughly 150,000 distinct CDR3 sequences, about a quarter being singletons. The sample comprised PBMCs. Source of these receptors: a human donor in good health (CMV status not recorded). Some clones in this sample may be carry-over from other donors' samples.

This clonotype occurred a few times. The V and J genes are TRBV19 and TRBJ2-3; D is tentatively TRBD1 or TRBD2 (5 bases each). CDR3 length: 13 residues. The V and J ends lost 5 bases and 3 bases respectively, with 9 bases between them. Germline CDR1 reads LNHDA; CDR2 reads SQIVND (reference sequence). CDR3 amino acids: CASSFEGTDTQYF. The CDR3 bases are TGTGCCAGTAGTTTTGAGGGGACAGATACGCAGTATTTT.

This clonotype was recorded many times. J is TRBJ2-2 and V is TRBV7-8; a possible D gene is TRBD1 (6 bases). The CDR3 extends over 16 amino acids. CDR1 SGHVS and CDR2 FQNEAQ come from the germline V gene. The V and J ends lost 1 base and 5 bases respectively, with 14 bases between them. The CDR3 nucleotides read TGTGCCAGCAGCTTAGTGCCGACAGGATTAACCGGGGAGCTGTTTTTT. Translating gives CASSLVPTGLTGELFF.

A few counts support this clonotype. The gene calls are TRBV4-1 and TRBJ1-1, with a weak D call TRBD1 (5 bases). Between the trimmed V and J ends, which lost 4 bases and 1 base, there was a span of 13 bases. The CDR3 covers 15 residues. Germline-derived CDR1 and CDR2 are MGHRA and YSYEKL. The CDR3 DNA follows: TGCGCCAGCAGCCTAGGGGAGAAAGGGAACACTGAAGCTTTCTTT. This codes for CASSLGEKGNTEAFF.

The chain couples TRBV18 to TRBJ2-7; TRBD2 matches at 15 bases. The CDR3 runs 14 residues. The ends lost 3 bases at V and 9 bases at J; junction bases unmatched: 3. CDR1 is KGHSH and CDR2 is LQKENI in the germline V gene. CDR3: CASSPRTSGRGQYF. The CDR3 region has the DNA TGTGCCAGCTCACCGAGGACTAGCGGGAGGGGGCAGTACTTC. The variable domain in full, completed from reference TRBV18 and TRBJ2-7, reads NAGVMQNPRHLVRRRGQEARLRCSPMKGHSHVYWYRQLPEEGLKFMVYLQKENIIDESGMPKERFSAEFPKEGPSILRIQQVVRGDSAAYFCASSPRTSGRGQYFGPGTRLTVT.

J is TRBJ2-5 and V is TRBV6-6; unclear D gene. V was clipped by 4 bases and J by 7 bases, with 13 bases between them. CDR1 and CDR2 from the germline V gene are MNHNY and SVGAGI (reference sequence). The CDR3 spans 13 residues. The CDR3 DNA reads as TGTGCCAGCAGTTCCCCGGGCGAGTCGACCCAGTACTTC. Protein: CASSSPGESTQYF.

V gene TRBV2 combines with J gene TRBJ1-2; D might be TRBD1 (6 bases). V was clipped by 2 bases and J by 6 bases, with 13 bases between them. Germline V gene lookup returns CDR1 SNHLY and CDR2 FYNNEI. The CDR3 extends over 14 amino acids. The CDR3: CASSEMGAWDGYTF. CDR3 DNA: TGTGCCAGCAGTGAAATGGGGGCCTGGGATGGCTACACCTTC.

This chain links TRBV5-4 with TRBJ2-5; 7 bases are shared with TRBD2. The CDR3 is 15 residues long. CDR1 SGHNT and CDR2 YYREEE come from the germline V gene (reference sequence). The J segment lost 1 base and the V segment lost 4 bases, leaving 7 bases of the junction unmatched. CDR3 nucleotides: TGTGCCAGCAGCGCTACTGCGGGGGTCCAAGAGACCCAGTACTTC. Protein: CASSATAGVQETQYF.

This chain joins TRBV7-9 and TRBJ2-7, with 7 bases aligning to TRBD1. Germline V gives CDR1 SEHNR, CDR2 FQNEAQ (reference sequence). J lost 0 bases, V lost 2 bases, and 4 bases had no gene match. The CDR3 length is 15 residues. CDR3 loop: CASSLTDRSSYEQYF. The CDR3 bases are TGTGCCAGCAGCTTAACGGACAGGAGCTCCTACGAGCAGTACTTC.

This clonotype was observed a few times. The chain employs TRBV20-1 and TRBJ2-1, with D possibly matching TRBD2 (6 bases). The CDR3 contains 14 residues. V was clipped by 4 bases and J by 9 bases, with 19 bases between them. Germline CDR1 and CDR2: DFQATT and SNEGSKA (reference sequence). This chain's CDR3 is CSAKFVGGRGEQFF. The CDR3 region has the DNA TGCAGTGCTAAATTTGTGGGAGGACGGGGTGAGCAGTTCTTC.

In its sample, this clonotype was seen a few times. The rearrangement uses TRBV7-9 and TRBJ1-2; maybe TRBD1 (5 bases). Trimming removed 1 base from V and 10 bases from J, with 10 bases in between. The CDR3 length is 12 residues. Germline V gene sequence: CDR1 SEHNR, CDR2 FQNEAQ (reference sequence). DNA of the CDR3: TGTGCCAGCAGCTTAGACGGGACTTCCTACACCTTC. This codes for CASSLDGTSYTF.

The rearrangement uses TRBV12-3 or TRBV12-4 and TRBJ2-2, with D maybe TRBD1 (6 bases). The CDR3 is 15 amino acids. V was pared by 5 bases and J by 3 bases, with 13 bases between. CDR3 amino acids: CASSTTGRHTGELFF. CDR3 bases: TGTGCCAGCAGTACGACAGGCCGGCACACCGGGGAGCTGTTTTTT.